The rows below give T cell receptor beta chains drawn from one sample of a study of cytomegalovirus exposure and HLA in healthy donors. The assay was immunoSEQ multiplex PCR, and TCRdb's table has in-frame clones only and misses some. The sample table includes 75,000 to 100,000 clones. Sequencing input: PBMCs. The receptors shown here come from a woman aged 60 to 75 in good health and CMV-seronegative. CDR3s leave out the opening cysteine and the closing phenylalanine or tryptophan.

v_call: TRBV28; j_call: TRBJ2-7; cdr3_aa: ASRFGGSSYEQY
v_call: TRBV2; j_call: TRBJ2-1; cdr3_aa: ASSALGGSYNEQF
v_call: TRBV16; j_call: TRBJ2-7; cdr3_aa: ASSQFWTSGRAVSSYEQY
v_call: TRBV2; j_call: TRBJ2-5; cdr3_aa: ASRDNQETQY
v_call: TRBV11-2; j_call: TRBJ2-3; cdr3_aa: ASSLYLSGSADTQY
v_call: TRBV4-2; j_call: TRBJ2-2; cdr3_aa: ASSQESSGNTGELF
v_call: TRBV10-3; j_call: TRBJ2-3; cdr3_aa: AISQTRQSTDTQY
v_call: TRBV7-9; j_call: TRBJ1-5; cdr3_aa: ASSPLNQPQH
v_call: TRBV6-1; j_call: TRBJ2-3; cdr3_aa: ASRTSGRGGDTQY
v_call: TRBV28; j_call: TRBJ1-1; cdr3_aa: ASSFSRTGRTEAF
v_call: TRBV7-6; j_call: TRBJ1-3; cdr3_aa: ASSVAGGNTIY
v_call: TRBV4-2; j_call: .; cdr3_aa: ASSQSDRGDYEQY
v_call: TRBV7-2; j_call: TRBJ2-7; cdr3_aa: ASSLVAGSYEQY
v_call: TRBV18; j_call: TRBJ1-1; cdr3_aa: ASSPNPTGIEAF
v_call: TRBV7-9; j_call: TRBJ1-1; cdr3_aa: ASSSYKDRGEEAF
v_call: TRBV28; j_call: TRBJ1-4; cdr3_aa: ASSLFQDRVGEKLF
v_call: TRBV6-5; j_call: .; cdr3_aa: ASRILGFYEQY
v_call: TRBV5-1; j_call: TRBJ2-3; cdr3_aa: ASSSGGGGGTDTQY
v_call: TRBV9; j_call: TRBJ2-5; cdr3_aa: ASSVARGETQY
v_call: TRBV6-1; j_call: TRBJ2-7; cdr3_aa: ASSEAQGAGPYEQY
v_call: TRBV19; j_call: TRBJ1-1; cdr3_aa: ATARDRGLLNTEAF
v_call: TRBV6-1; j_call: TRBJ2-1; cdr3_aa: ASSDGTTQYNEQF
v_call: TRBV7-9; j_call: TRBJ2-1; cdr3_aa: ASSLYSGQGNNEQF
v_call: TRBV7-2; j_call: TRBJ2-5; cdr3_aa: ASSLDTAQETQY
v_call: TRBV5-1; j_call: TRBJ2-1; cdr3_aa: ASSLQAGEQF
v_call: TRBV2; j_call: TRBJ1-6; cdr3_aa: ASRVQDFNSPLH
v_call: TRBV6-1; j_call: TRBJ2-6; cdr3_aa: ASSEAGGVIIRSGANVLT
v_call: TRBV6-1; j_call: TRBJ1-5; cdr3_aa: ASSEFGQGLRGSNQPQH
v_call: TRBV4-3; j_call: TRBJ2-7; cdr3_aa: ASSLSRGYDEQY
v_call: TRBV7-9; j_call: TRBJ2-5; cdr3_aa: ASSLGQGWETQY
v_call: TRBV5-5; j_call: TRBJ1-3; cdr3_aa: ASSLMDRPGNTIY
v_call: TRBV7-7; j_call: TRBJ2-2; cdr3_aa: ASSPRLAGGTGELF
v_call: TRBV5-1; j_call: TRBJ2-3; cdr3_aa: ASSLGPNKGTDTQY
v_call: TRBV7-2; j_call: TRBJ2-7; cdr3_aa: ASSYSGGTYEQY
v_call: TRBV28; j_call: TRBJ1-4; cdr3_aa: ASSAGQGGNEKLF
v_call: TRBV19; j_call: TRBJ1-1; cdr3_aa: ASSRDRVVLDTEAF
v_call: TRBV5-1; j_call: TRBJ1-2; cdr3_aa: ASSGVQGANYGYT
v_call: TRBV5-8; j_call: TRBJ2-1; cdr3_aa: ASSIGLAERSSSYNEQF
v_call: TRBV4-2; j_call: TRBJ2-7; cdr3_aa: ASSRSGGAYEQY
v_call: TRBV7-9; j_call: TRBJ2-7; cdr3_aa: ASSLGVASQGGEQY
v_call: TRBV28; j_call: TRBJ1-5; cdr3_aa: ASSLKRTNQPQH
v_call: TRBV7-7; j_call: TRBJ2-5; cdr3_aa: ASSLEVGETQY
v_call: TRBV4-2; j_call: TRBJ2-1; cdr3_aa: ASSQAGGRYNEQF
v_call: TRBV4-2; j_call: TRBJ2-5; cdr3_aa: ASSQVSTNQETQY
v_call: TRBV6-1; j_call: TRBJ1-3; cdr3_aa: ASSGMTGLIGNTIY
v_call: TRBV7-2; j_call: TRBJ2-3; cdr3_aa: ASRLAGGFGTDTQY
v_call: TRBV7-2; j_call: TRBJ2-3; cdr3_aa: ASTLMPGGSTDTQY
v_call: TRBV6-1; j_call: TRBJ1-1; cdr3_aa: ASSARGRDTEAF
v_call: TRBV11-3; j_call: TRBJ2-1; cdr3_aa: ASSLDSWGGEQF
v_call: TRBV15; j_call: TRBJ2-3; cdr3_aa: ATSSRGEGTDTQY
v_call: TRBV27; j_call: TRBJ1-1; cdr3_aa: ASTSTGYNTEAF
v_call: TRBV11-3; j_call: TRBJ2-1; cdr3_aa: ASSLTGRGNEQF
v_call: TRBV7-9; j_call: TRBJ2-2; cdr3_aa: ASSVTSGRGSRVGELF
v_call: TRBV7-6; j_call: TRBJ1-4; cdr3_aa: ASSLQAATTNEKLF